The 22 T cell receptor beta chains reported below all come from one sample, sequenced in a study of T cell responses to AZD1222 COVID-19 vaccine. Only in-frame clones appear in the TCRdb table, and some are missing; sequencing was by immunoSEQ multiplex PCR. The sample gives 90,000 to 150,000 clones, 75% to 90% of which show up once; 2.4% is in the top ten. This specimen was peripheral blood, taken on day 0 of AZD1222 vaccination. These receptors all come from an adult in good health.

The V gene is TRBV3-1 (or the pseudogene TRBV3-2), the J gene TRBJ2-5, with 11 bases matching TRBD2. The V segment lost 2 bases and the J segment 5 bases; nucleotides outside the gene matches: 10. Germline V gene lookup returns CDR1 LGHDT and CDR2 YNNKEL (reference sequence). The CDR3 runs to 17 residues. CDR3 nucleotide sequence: TGTGCCAGCAGCCAACCCTCCAGGACTAGCGGGTTGGAGACCCAGTACTTC. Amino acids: CASSQPSRTSGLETQYF.

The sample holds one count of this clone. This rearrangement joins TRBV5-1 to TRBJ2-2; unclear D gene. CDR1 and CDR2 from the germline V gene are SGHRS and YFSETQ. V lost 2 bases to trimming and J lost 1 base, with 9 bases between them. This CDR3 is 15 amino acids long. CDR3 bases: TGCGCCAGCAGCTTTGGGCGCGGGAACACCGGGGAGCTGTTTTTT. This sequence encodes CASSFGRGNTGELFF. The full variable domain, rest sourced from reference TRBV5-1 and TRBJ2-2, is KAGVTQTPRYLIKTRGQQVTLSCSPISGHRSVSWYQQTPGQGLQFLFEYFSETQRNKGNFPGRFSGRQFSNSRSEMNVSTLELGDSALYLCASSFGRGNTGELFFGEGSRLTVL.

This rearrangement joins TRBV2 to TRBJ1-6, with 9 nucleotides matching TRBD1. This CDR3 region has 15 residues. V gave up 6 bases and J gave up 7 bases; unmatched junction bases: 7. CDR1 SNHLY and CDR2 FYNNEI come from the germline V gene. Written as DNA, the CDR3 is TGTGCCAGCAGGGCGACAGGGGGTGGAAATTCACCCCTCCACTTT. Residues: CASRATGGGNSPLHF.

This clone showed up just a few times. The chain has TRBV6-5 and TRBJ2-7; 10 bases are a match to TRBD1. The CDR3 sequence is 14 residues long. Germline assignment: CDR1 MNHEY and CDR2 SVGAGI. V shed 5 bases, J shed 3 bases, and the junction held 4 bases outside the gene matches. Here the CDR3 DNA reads TGTGCCAGCAGTAAGACAGGGGGCAGCTACGAGCAGTACTTC. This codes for CASSKTGGSYEQYF.

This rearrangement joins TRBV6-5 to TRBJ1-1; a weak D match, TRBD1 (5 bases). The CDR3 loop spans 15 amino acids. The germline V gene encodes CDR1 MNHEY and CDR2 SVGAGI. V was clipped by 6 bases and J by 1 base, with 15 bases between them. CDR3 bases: TGTGCCAGCAGCCATTCTACAGGACCGAACACTGAAGCTTTCTTT. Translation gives CASSHSTGPNTEAFF.

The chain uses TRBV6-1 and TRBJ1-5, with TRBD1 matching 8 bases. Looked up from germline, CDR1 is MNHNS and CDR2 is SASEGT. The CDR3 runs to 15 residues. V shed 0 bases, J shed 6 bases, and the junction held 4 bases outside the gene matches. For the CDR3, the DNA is TGTGCCAGCAGTGAAGCATCAGGGGGCCGTCAGCCCCAGCATTTT. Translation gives CASSEASGGRQPQHF.

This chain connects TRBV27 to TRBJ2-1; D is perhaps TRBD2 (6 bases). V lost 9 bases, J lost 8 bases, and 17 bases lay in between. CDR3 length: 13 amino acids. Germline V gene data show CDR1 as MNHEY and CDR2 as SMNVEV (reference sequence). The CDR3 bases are TGTGCCAGTAGCGGCCATATGACCTATGAGCAGTTCTTC. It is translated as CASSGHMTYEQFF.

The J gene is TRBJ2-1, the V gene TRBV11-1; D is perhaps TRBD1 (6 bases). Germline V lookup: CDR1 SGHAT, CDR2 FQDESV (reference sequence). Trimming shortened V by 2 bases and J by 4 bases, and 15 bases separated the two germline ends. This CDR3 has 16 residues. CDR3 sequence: CASSLHRDTAYNEQFF. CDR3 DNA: TGTGCCAGCAGCTTACACCGGGACACGGCTTACAATGAGCAGTTCTTC.

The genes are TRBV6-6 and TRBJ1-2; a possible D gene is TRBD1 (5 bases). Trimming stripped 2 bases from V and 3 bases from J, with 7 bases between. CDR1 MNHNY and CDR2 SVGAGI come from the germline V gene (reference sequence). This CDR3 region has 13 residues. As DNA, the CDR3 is TGTGCCAGCAGTTACGAGACAGACTATGGCTACACCTTC. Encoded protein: CASSYETDYGYTF.

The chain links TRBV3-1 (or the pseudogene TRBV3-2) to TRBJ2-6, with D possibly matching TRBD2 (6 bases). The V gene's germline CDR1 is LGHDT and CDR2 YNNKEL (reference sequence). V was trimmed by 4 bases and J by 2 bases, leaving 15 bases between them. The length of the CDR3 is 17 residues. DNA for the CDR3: TGTGCCAGCAGCCCTCTGCGGGGCGGGCCTGGGGCCAACGTCCTGACTTTC. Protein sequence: CASSPLRGGPGANVLTF.

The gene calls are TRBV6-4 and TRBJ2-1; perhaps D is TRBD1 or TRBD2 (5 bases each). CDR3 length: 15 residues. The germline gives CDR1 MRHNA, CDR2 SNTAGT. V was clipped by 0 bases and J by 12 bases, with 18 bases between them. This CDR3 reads CASSDSGQPYRGQFF. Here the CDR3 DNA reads TGTGCCAGCAGTGACTCGGGGCAGCCCTATCGGGGGCAGTTCTTC.

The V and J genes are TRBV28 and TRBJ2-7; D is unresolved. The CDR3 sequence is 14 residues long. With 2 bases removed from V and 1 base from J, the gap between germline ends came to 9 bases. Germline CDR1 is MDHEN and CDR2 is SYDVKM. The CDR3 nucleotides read TGTGCCAGCAGTTTACAGGCGAGTTCCTACGAGCAGTACTTC. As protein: CASSLQASSYEQYF.

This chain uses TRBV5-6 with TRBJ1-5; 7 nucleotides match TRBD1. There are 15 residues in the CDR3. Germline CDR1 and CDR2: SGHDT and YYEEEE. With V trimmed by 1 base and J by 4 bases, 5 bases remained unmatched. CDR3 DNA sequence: TGTGCCAGCAGCTTGCAGGGGGTCCCGAATCAGCCCCAGCATTTT. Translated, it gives CASSLQGVPNQPQHF.

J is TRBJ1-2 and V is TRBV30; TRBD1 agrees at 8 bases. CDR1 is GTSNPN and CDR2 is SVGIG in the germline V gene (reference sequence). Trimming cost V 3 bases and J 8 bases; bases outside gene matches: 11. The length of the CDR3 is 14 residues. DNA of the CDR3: TGTGCCTGGAGAAGACAGGGGTCTTGGGGAGGCTACACCTTC. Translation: CAWRRQGSWGGYTF.

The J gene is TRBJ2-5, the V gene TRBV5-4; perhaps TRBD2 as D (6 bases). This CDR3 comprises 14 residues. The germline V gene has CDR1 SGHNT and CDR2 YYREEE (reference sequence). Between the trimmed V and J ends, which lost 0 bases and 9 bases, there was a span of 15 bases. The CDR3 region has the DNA TGTGCCAGCAGCTTGGAACTACTGCCGGGGGCCCAGTACTTC. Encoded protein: CASSLELLPGAQYF.

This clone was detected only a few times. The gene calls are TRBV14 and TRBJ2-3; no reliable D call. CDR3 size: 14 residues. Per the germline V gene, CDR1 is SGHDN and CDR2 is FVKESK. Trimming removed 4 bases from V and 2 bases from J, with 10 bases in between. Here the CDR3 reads CASSPRTVTDTQYF. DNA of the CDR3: TGTGCCAGCAGCCCCAGGACGGTCACAGATACGCAGTATTTT. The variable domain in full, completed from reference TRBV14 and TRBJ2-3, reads EAGVTQFPSHSVIEKGQTVTLRCDPISGHDNLYWYRRVMGKEIKFLLHFVKESKQDESGMPNNRFLAERTGGTYSTLKVQPAELEDSGVYFCASSPRTVTDTQYFGPGTRLTVL.

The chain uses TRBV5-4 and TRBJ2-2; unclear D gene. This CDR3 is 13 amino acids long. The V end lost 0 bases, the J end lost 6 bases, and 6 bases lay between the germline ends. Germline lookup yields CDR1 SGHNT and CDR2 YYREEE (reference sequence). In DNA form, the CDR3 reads TGTGCCAGCAGCTTGGGAGCGCCCGGGGAGCTGTTTTTT. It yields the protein CASSLGAPGELFF.

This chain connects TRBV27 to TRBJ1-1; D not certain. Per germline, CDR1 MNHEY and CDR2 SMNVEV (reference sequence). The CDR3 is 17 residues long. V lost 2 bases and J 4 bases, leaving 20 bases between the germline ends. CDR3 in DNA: TGTGCCAGCAGTTTAGAATTCAGCCGGCCCTCGGGCACTGAAGCTTTCTTT. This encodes CASSLEFSRPSGTEAFF.

The CDR3 region has the DNA TGTGCCAGCAGCCAGGACTGGAACACCGGGGAGCTGTTTTTT. Translation gives CASSQDWNTGELFF. This chain joins TRBV3-1 (or the pseudogene TRBV3-2) and TRBJ2-2; tentative D call: TRBD2 (5 bases). Germline assignment: CDR1 LGHDT and CDR2 YNNKEL (reference sequence). V lost 3 bases and J 1 base, leaving 6 bases between the germline ends. CDR3 length: 14 residues.

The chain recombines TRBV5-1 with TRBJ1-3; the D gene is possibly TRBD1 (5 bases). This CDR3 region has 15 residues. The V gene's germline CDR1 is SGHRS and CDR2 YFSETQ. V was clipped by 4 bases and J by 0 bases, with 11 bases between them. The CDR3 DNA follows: TGCGCCAGCAGCACGGACACGGCCTCTGGAAACACCATATATTTT. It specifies CASSTDTASGNTIYF. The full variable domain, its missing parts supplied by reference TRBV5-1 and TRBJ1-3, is KAGVTQTPRYLIKTRGQQVTLSCSPISGHRSVSWYQQTPGQGLQFLFEYFSETQRNKGNFPGRFSGRQFSNSRSEMNVSTLELGDSALYLCASSTDTASGNTIYFGEGSWLTVV.

CDR3 DNA sequence: TGTGCCAGCAGCTTAGATGGACAGGGGGCCTACGAGCAGTACTTC. It yields the protein CASSLDGQGAYEQYF. The chain carries TRBV11-2 and TRBJ2-7; 10 positions agree with TRBD1. Trimming cost V 0 bases and J 2 bases; bases outside gene matches: 1. The germline CDR1 and CDR2 sequences are SGHAT and FQNNGV. This CDR3 is 15 amino acids long. The entire variable domain, with the rest obtained from reference TRBV11-2 and TRBJ2-7, is as follows: EAGVAQSPRYKIIEKRQSVAFWCNPISGHATLYWYQQILGQGPKLLIQFQNNGVVDDSQLPKDRFSAERLKGVDSTLKIQPAKLEDSAVYLCASSLDGQGAYEQYFGPGTRLTVT.

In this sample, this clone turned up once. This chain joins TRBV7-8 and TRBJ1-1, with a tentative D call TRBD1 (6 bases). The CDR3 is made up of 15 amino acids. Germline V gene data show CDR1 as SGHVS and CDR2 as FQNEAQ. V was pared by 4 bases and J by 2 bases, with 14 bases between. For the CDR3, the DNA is TGTGCCAGCAGCTGGAGTCGGGGGCAAAACACTGAAGCTTTCTTT. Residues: CASSWSRGQNTEAFF.